This entry lists 9 T cell receptor beta chains sequenced from one sample in a study of beta chain features in type 1 diabetes. The sequenced template was cDNA made from the entire isolated RNA. Sequencing was performed with immunoSEQ multiplex PCR; in TCRdb, only in-frame clones are kept and a portion is missing. Of roughly 500,000 clones listed, approximately 10% were seen once; the top ten hold approximately 0.045%. Sequencing was performed on naive CD4+ T cells from blood. These receptors came from a woman aged 18-29 years in good health.

The chain uses TRBV4-2 and TRBJ2-4, with TRBD1 matching 9 bases. V lost 4 bases, J lost 5 bases, and 9 bases stayed unmatched. CDR1 and CDR2 (germline): LGHNA, YNFKEQ. The CDR3 spans 16 residues. In nucleotides, the CDR3 is TGTGCCAGCAGCCCGCAAAAGGGACAGGGTCAAAACATTCAGTACTTC. This sequence encodes CASSPQKGQGQNIQYF.

This clone turned up a few times. This CDR3 is also generated by other DNA sequences in the sample. The J gene is TRBJ2-1, the V gene TRBV20-1; D gene uncertain. The CDR3 covers 11 residues. Germline lookup yields CDR1 DFQATT and CDR2 SNEGSKA (reference sequence). With 3 bases removed from V and 6 bases from J, the gap between germline ends came to 6 bases. CDR3 protein: CSASPLNEQFF. CDR3 DNA sequence: TGCAGTGCTAGCCCCCTCAATGAGCAGTTCTTC.

On this clone itself: Other nucleotide sequences in the sample specify the same CDR3. This rearrangement joins TRBV9 to TRBJ2-1; D is perhaps TRBD2 (5 bases). Germline CDR1 is SGDLS and CDR2 is YYNGEE. V gave up 0 bases and J gave up 0 bases, with 7 bases separating them. There are 15 residues in the CDR3. The chain's CDR3 is CASSVAADSYNEQFF. CDR3 DNA: TGTGCCAGCAGCGTAGCAGCGGACTCCTACAATGAGCAGTTCTTC.

V usage is TRBV6-6 and J usage is TRBJ2-1, with D possibly TRBD2 on 6 matching bases. CDR3 length equals 14 residues. V lost 6 bases, J lost 3 bases, and 12 bases lay in between. Germline values: CDR1 MNHNY, CDR2 SVGAGI (reference sequence). The CDR3 loop is CASSGTPFYNEQFF. The CDR3 DNA is TGTGCCAGCAGCGGGACTCCATTCTACAATGAGCAGTTCTTC.

V is TRBV25-1 and J is TRBJ2-5, with D tentatively TRBD1 or TRBD2 (6 bases each). V lost 4 bases and J 5 bases, leaving 11 bases between the germline ends. The CDR3 spans 13 residues. CDR1 is MGHDK, CDR2 SYGVNS, per germline. The CDR3 is CASSVGGLETQYF. The CDR3 DNA is TGTGCCAGCAGTGTGGGGGGCTTGGAGACCCAGTACTTC.

The chain joins TRBV11-2 to TRBJ2-3, with 8 bases that match TRBD2. Germline loops: CDR1 SGHAT, CDR2 FQNNGV. CDR3 length equals 16 residues. The V gene end was trimmed by 2 bases and the J gene end by 3 bases; junction bases not matched to a gene: 7. The CDR3 here is CASSLLAGLGTDTQYF. DNA for the CDR3: TGTGCCAGCAGCTTACTAGCGGGCCTAGGGACAGATACGCAGTATTTT. The full variable domain, its missing parts supplied by reference TRBV11-2 and TRBJ2-3, is EAGVAQSPRYKIIEKRQSVAFWCNPISGHATLYWYQQILGQGPKLLIQFQNNGVVDDSQLPKDRFSAERLKGVDSTLKIQPAKLEDSAVYLCASSLLAGLGTDTQYFGPGTRLTVL.

The chain uses TRBV15 and TRBJ1-2, with TRBD1 identical over 8 bases. With 4 bases clipped from V and 4 bases from J, the junction kept 8 bases outside the gene matches. Looked up from germline, CDR1 is LNHNV and CDR2 is YYDKDF (reference sequence). The length of the CDR3 is 15 residues. CDR3 residues: CATSKTGDAFYGYTF. The CDR3 DNA reads as TGTGCCACCAGCAAGACAGGGGATGCGTTCTATGGCTACACCTTC.

V usage is TRBV4-2 and J usage is TRBJ2-5; TRBD1 matches 8 bases. The germline gives CDR1 LGHNA, CDR2 YNFKEQ. The CDR3 totals 17 residues. The J segment lost 3 bases and the V segment lost 0 bases, leaving 9 bases of the junction unmatched. The CDR3 DNA reads as TGTGCCAGCAGCCAAGATTCATTCGGACAGGGAGAAGAGACCCAGTACTTC. This gives the protein CASSQDSFGQGEETQYF.

The chain carries TRBV2 and TRBJ2-1; 8 nucleotides agree with TRBD2. There are 12 residues in the CDR3. Germline V gene sequence: CDR1 SNHLY, CDR2 FYNNEI. The J segment lost 12 bases and the V segment lost 2 bases, leaving 3 bases of the junction unmatched. CDR3 in amino acids: CASSERGGRQFF. As DNA, the CDR3 is TGTGCCAGCAGTGAACGGGGGGGAAGGCAGTTCTTC.